The 5 T cell receptor beta chains below all came from one sample that was sequenced in a study of MAIT cells during Salmonella Paratyphi A infection. These receptors have no known antigen. Time point defined: after infection, following antibiotic treatment. Flow cytometry identified and sorted MAIT cells as Valpha7.2+ CD161+ T cells. Overall study findings and caveats: Oligoclonal MAIT cells preferred TRBV20 and TRBV6, with usage seemingly unaffected by infection.

TCRdb passed the 5' RACE reads through MiXCR, listing each CDR3 protein once. This sample has about 730 distinct CDR3 sequences; roughly 31% occur once, and the top ten carry around 32%. The sample in question was MAIT cells from PBMCs, obtained at the last sampling point of the challenge study. The receptors stem from a person between 18 and 69 years old who was deliberately infected with Salmonella Paratyphi A in a paratyphoid fever challenge study.

The V and J genes are TRBV7-9 and TRBJ1-1, with a tentative D call TRBD1 (5 bases). Germline-derived CDR1 and CDR2 are SEHNR and FQNEAQ (reference sequence). V was shortened by 7 bases and J by 7 bases, with 13 bases between the two germline ends. The CDR3 has 12 residues. CDR3 residues: CASTWGTGEAFF. The DNA of the CDR3 is TGTGCCAGCACCTGGGGGACGGGTGAAGCTTTCTTT. Based on the CDR3 plus reference TRBV7-9 and TRBJ1-1, the full variable domain is DTGVSQNPRHKITKRGQNVTFRCDPISEHNRLYWYRQTLGQGPEFLTYFQNEAQLEKSRLLSDRFSAERPKGSFSTLEIQRTEQGDSAMYLCASTWGTGEAFFGQGTRLTVV.

The chain couples TRBV15 to TRBJ2-3, with D possibly TRBD2 on 5 matching bases. The V and J ends lost 0 bases and 4 bases respectively, with 14 bases between them. The CDR3 has 16 residues. Germline V gene lookup returns CDR1 LNHNV and CDR2 YYDKDF (reference sequence). This chain's CDR3 is CATSRDPGSGADTQYF. CDR3 DNA sequence: TGTGCCACCAGCAGAGATCCGGGATCAGGCGCAGATACGCAGTATTTT.

The sample holds a few counts of this clonotype. The V call is TRBV10-3, the J call TRBJ2-2, with D possibly being TRBD1 (5 bases). The V and J ends lost 6 bases and 3 bases respectively, with 11 bases between them. This CDR3 spans 14 amino acids. The germline V gene has CDR1 ENHRY and CDR2 SYGVKD. The CDR3 spells CAIRGRGDTGELFF. The DNA of the CDR3 is TGTGCCATCAGAGGAAGGGGCGACACCGGGGAGCTGTTTTTT.

This clonotype showed up just a few times. The genes are TRBV20-1 and TRBJ1-1, with TRBD1 identical over 8 bases. The germline gives CDR1 DFQATT, CDR2 SNEGSKA (reference sequence). This CDR3 contains 13 residues. J was trimmed by 3 bases and V by 5 bases; bases with no gene match: 5. The CDR3 DNA sequence: TGCAGTGCTCTCGAGGACAGGGACACTGAAGCTTTCTTT. This sequence encodes CSALEDRDTEAFF.

The genes are TRBV20-1 and TRBJ2-1; 7 bases match TRBD2. Germline CDR1 and CDR2: DFQATT and SNEGSKA (reference sequence). V trimming: 2 bases; J trimming: 5 bases; junction bases outside the gene matches: 0. The CDR3 totals 12 residues. The CDR3 nucleotides read TGCAGTGCTAGACTAGCGGACAATGAGCAGTTCTTC. This translates into CSARLADNEQFF.